These 8 T cell receptor beta chains originate from one sample sequenced in a study of blood T cell repertoires in COVID-19. Assay: immunoSEQ multiplex PCR; the TCRdb copy retains only in-frame clones and omits some. Here the sample spans around 450,000 clones, around 90% being singletons. The specimen sequenced was PBMCs or T cells enriched from blood (not recorded which). Receptors were obtained from a woman under 30 who had recovered from COVID-19.

The chain carries TRBV28 and TRBJ1-5; D gene ambiguous. Trimming removed 6 bases at V and 3 bases at J, with 9 bases between. Germline CDR1 reads MDHEN; CDR2 reads SYDVKM. This CDR3 comprises 13 residues. The CDR3 sequence: CASRTDINQPQHF. DNA for the CDR3: TGTGCCAGCAGGACCGACATCAATCAGCCCCAGCATTTT.

V gene TRBV28 combines with J gene TRBJ2-7; 10 nucleotides match TRBD1. Germline trimming cut 5 bases from V and 1 base from J; bases unmatched to any gene: 11. The CDR3 consists of 17 residues. CDR1 and CDR2 (germline): MDHEN, SYDVKM. The CDR3 reads CASSTPGQGQFSYEQYF. CDR3 DNA sequence: TGTGCCAGCAGTACTCCGGGACAGGGGCAATTTTCCTACGAGCAGTACTTC.

This CDR3 is CASRNRDRQNTEAFF. The CDR3, as DNA: TGTGCCAGCCGAAATAGGGACAGGCAGAACACTGAAGCTTTCTTT. The chain couples TRBV5-4 to TRBJ1-1; 8 bases agree with TRBD1. From germline, CDR1 is SGHNT and CDR2 YYREEE (reference sequence). Trimming took 7 bases from V and 1 from J; bases not matched to a gene: 9. The CDR3 totals 15 residues.

The V gene is TRBV30, the J gene TRBJ1-3; tentatively, D is TRBD1 (6 bases). The length of the CDR3 is 12 residues. Looked up from germline, CDR1 is GTSNPN and CDR2 is SVGIG (reference sequence). Trimming cost V 4 bases and J 4 bases, with 8 bases left between them. The CDR3 is CAWMDSGNTIYF. DNA of the CDR3: TGTGCCTGGATGGACAGCGGAAACACCATATATTTT.

The CDR3, as DNA: TGTGCCAGTAGTCCCAACTCGGGGGGGGGCACAGATACGCAGTATTTT. Its protein product is CASSPNSGGGTDTQYF. J is TRBJ2-3 and V is TRBV19; 8 bases are shared with TRBD2. J lost 1 base, V lost 5 bases, and 8 bases had no gene match. Germline V CDR1 and CDR2: LNHDA, SQIVND (reference sequence). CDR3 length: 16 residues.

The CDR3 protein is CASGPDRGEFGTEAFF. The CDR3 region has the DNA TGTGCTAGTGGTCCTGACAGGGGGGAGTTCGGGACTGAAGCTTTCTTT. This chain uses TRBV12-5 with TRBJ1-1, with 9 positions matching TRBD1. V shed 5 bases, J shed 5 bases, and the junction held 12 bases outside the gene matches. CDR1 and CDR2 from the germline V gene are LGHNT and FRNRAP. This CDR3 contains 16 residues.

The gene calls are TRBV21-1 and TRBJ2-7; the listed D gene, TRBD1, was not tested against the DNA. TRBV21-1 is described as a pseudogene. This CDR3 has 12 residues. In DNA, the CDR3 is TGTGCCAGCAGCAAAGCGCAGGATCGGCAGTACTTC. It encodes CASSKAQDRQYF.

The chain has TRBV27 and TRBJ1-1; D gene uncertain. In germline, CDR1 is MNHEY, CDR2 SMNVEV (reference sequence). The V end lost 5 bases, the J end lost 0 bases, and 13 bases lay between the germline ends. The CDR3 runs to 15 residues. This CDR3 is CASSGPRGMNTEAFF. The CDR3 bases are TGTGCCAGCAGTGGACCCCGGGGAATGAACACTGAAGCTTTCTTT.